The TCR beta chain under discussion was sequenced for a study of cytomegalovirus exposure and HLA in healthy donors. Study observations and caveats: Analyzed later, association rates of TCRs varied across HLA loci, with DRB1 most and HLA-C fewest.

Use of 60 Vbeta and 13 Jbeta primers characterized the PCR. The repertoire was sequenced with immunoSEQ multiplex PCR; TCRdb's copy has only in-frame clones and lacks some. This sample has 100,000 to 150,000 clones, with about 82% found just once. As for this clone: The target antigen is unknown.

The CDR3 extends over 16 amino acids. V lost 7 bases and J lost 0, with 20 bases in between. Per the germline V gene, CDR1 is SQVTM and CDR2 is ANQGSEA. The specimen sequenced was PBMCs. The chain combines TRBV29-1 with TRBJ2-3, with TRBD1 as a possible D gene (6 bases). This clonotype originated in a man aged 50 to 59 in good health and CMV-seronegative. In nucleotides, the CDR3 is TGCAGCGCAAGGACAGTTGTAGGGCTGAGCACAGATACGCAGTATTTT. It yields the protein CSARTVVGLSTDTQYF.